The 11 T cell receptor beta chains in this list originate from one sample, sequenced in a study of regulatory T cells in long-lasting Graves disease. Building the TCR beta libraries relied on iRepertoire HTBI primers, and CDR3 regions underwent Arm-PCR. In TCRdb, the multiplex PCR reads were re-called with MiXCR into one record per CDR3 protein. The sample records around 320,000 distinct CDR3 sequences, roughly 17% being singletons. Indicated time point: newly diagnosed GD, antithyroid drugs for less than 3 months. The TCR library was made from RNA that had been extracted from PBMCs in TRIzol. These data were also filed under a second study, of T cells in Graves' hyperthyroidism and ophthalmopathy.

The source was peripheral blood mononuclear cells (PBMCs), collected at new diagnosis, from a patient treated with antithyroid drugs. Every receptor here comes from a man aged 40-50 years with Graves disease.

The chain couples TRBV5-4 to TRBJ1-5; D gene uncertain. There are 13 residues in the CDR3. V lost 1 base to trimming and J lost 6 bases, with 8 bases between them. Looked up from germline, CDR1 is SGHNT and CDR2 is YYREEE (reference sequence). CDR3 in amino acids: CASSLYGRQPQHF. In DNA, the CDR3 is TGTGCCAGCAGCTTGTACGGACGTCAGCCCCAGCATTTT.

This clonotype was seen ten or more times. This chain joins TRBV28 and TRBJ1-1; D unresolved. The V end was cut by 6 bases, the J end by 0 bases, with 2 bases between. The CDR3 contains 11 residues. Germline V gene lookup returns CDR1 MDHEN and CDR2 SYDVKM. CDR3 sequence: CASRLNTEAFF. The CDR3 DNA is TGTGCCAGCAGGCTGAACACTGAAGCTTTCTTT.

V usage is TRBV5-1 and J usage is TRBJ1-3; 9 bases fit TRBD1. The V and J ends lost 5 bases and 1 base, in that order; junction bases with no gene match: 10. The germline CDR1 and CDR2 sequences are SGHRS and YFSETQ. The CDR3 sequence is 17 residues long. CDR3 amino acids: CASSRNPGQGSGNTIYF. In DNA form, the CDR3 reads TGCGCCAGCAGTCGGAACCCAGGACAGGGGTCTGGAAACACCATATATTTT.

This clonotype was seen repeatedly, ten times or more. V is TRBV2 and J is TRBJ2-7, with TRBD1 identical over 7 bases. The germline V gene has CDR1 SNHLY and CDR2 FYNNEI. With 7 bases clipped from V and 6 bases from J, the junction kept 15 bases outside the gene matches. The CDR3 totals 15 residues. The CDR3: CASTERRGQVPEQYF. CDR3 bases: TGTGCCAGCACCGAAAGAAGGGGGCAGGTACCCGAGCAGTACTTC.

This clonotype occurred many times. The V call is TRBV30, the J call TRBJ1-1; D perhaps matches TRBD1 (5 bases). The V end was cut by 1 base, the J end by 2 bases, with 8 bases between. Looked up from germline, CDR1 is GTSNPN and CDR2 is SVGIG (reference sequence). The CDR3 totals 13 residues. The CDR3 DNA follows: TGTGCCTGGAGTGAGACAGTAAACACTGAAGCTTTCTTT. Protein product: CAWSETVNTEAFF.

DNA for the CDR3: TGTGCCAGCAGCCTCGACAGGGCGGTCTATGGCTACACCTTC. It codes for CASSLDRAVYGYTF. The V and J genes are TRBV12-3 or TRBV12-4 and TRBJ1-2, with 7 bases identical to TRBD1. The CDR3 sequence is 14 residues long. The V gene end was trimmed by 6 bases and the J gene end by 4 bases; junction bases not matched to a gene: 8.

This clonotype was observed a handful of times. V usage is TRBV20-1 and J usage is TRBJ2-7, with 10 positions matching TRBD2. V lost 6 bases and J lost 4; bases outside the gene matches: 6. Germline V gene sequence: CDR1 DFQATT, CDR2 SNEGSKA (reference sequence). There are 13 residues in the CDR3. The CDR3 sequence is CSAWTSGLYEQYF. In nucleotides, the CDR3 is TGCAGTGCCTGGACTAGCGGACTTTACGAGCAGTACTTC.

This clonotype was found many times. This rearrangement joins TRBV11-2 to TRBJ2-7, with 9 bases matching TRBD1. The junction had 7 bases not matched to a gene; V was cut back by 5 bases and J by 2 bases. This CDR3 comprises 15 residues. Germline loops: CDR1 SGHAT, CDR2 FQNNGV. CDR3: CASSQDRGMTYEQYF. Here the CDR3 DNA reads TGTGCCAGCAGCCAGGACAGGGGAATGACCTACGAGCAGTACTTC.

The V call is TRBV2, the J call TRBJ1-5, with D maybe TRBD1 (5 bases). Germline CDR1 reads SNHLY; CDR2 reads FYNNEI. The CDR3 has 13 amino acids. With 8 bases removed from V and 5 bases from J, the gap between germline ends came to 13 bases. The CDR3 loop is CASRRDGDQPQHF. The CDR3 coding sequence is TGTGCCAGCCGCCGGGACGGAGATCAGCCCCAGCATTTT.

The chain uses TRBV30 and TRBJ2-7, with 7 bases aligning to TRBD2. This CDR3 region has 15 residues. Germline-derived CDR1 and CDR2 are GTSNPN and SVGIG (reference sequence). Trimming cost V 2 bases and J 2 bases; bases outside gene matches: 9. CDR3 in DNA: TGTGCCTGGAGTAGATGGCGGGGGTCCCCCTACGAGCAGTACTTC. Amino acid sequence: CAWSRWRGSPYEQYF.

Written as DNA, the CDR3 is TGCGCCAGCAGCTTGGCCTTTCCCGGGGCTAACTATGGCTACACCTTC. This sequence encodes CASSLAFPGANYGYTF. The chain carries TRBV5-1 and TRBJ1-2; D is unresolved. V gave up 0 bases and J gave up 0 bases, with 12 bases separating them. CDR1 is SGHRS and CDR2 is YFSETQ in the germline V gene. This CDR3 spans 16 amino acids.